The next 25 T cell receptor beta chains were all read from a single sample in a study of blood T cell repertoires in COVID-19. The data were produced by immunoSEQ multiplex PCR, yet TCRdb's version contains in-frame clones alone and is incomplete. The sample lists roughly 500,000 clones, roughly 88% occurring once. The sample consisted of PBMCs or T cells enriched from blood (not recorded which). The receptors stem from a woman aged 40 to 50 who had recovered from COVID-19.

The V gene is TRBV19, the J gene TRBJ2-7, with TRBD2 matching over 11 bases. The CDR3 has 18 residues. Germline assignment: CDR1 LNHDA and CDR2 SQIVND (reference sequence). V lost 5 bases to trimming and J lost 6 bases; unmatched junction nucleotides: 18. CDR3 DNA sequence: TGTGCCAGTAGTCCCGGAGGGATTCTAGCGGGGGGCCGGGCCGAGCAGTACTTC. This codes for CASSPGGILAGGRAEQYF.

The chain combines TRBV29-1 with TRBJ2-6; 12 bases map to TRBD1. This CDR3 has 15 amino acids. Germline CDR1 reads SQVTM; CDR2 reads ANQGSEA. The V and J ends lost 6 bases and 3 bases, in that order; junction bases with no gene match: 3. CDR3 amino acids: CSVGQGASGANVLTF. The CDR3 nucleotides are TGCAGCGTGGGACAGGGGGCAAGTGGGGCCAACGTCCTGACTTTC.

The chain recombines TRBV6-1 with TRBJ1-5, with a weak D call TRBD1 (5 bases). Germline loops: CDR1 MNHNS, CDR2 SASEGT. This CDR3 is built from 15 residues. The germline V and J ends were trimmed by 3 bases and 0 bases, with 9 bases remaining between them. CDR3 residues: CASSDHRISNQPQHF. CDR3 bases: TGTGCCAGCAGTGATCACAGGATTAGCAATCAGCCCCAGCATTTT.

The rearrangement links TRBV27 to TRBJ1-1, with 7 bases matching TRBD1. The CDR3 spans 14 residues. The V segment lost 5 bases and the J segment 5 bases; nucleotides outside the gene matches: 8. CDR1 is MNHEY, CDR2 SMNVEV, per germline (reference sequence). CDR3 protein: CASSQRQGWTEAFF. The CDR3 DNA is TGTGCCAGCAGTCAACGACAGGGTTGGACTGAAGCTTTCTTT.

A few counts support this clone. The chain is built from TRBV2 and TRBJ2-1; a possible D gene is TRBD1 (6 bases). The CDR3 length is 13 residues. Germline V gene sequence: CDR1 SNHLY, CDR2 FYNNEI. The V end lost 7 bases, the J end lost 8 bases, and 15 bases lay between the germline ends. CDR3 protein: CASTGYRDYEQFF. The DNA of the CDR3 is TGTGCCAGCACCGGGTACAGGGATTATGAGCAGTTCTTC.

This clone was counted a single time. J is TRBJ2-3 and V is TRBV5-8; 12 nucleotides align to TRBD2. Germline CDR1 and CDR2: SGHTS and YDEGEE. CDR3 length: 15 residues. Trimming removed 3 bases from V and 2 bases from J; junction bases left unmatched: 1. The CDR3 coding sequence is TGTGCCAGCAGCTCTAGCGGGAGGGCCACAGATACGCAGTATTTT. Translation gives CASSSSGRATDTQYF.

The CDR3 region is CASSQGTSGSREQYF. The CDR3 coding sequence is TGTGCCAGCAGCCAAGGGACTAGCGGGAGTCGCGAGCAGTACTTC. V gene TRBV7-9 combines with J gene TRBJ2-7, with TRBD2 identical over 14 bases. After removal of 5 bases from V and 6 bases from J, the junction contained 6 bases not matched to a gene. The length of the CDR3 is 15 residues. From germline, CDR1 is SEHNR and CDR2 FQNEAQ (reference sequence).

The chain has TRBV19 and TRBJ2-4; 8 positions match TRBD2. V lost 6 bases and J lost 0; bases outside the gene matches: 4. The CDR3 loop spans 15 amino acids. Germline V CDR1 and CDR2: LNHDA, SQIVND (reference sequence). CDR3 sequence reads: CASRALAGAKNIQYF. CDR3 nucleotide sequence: TGTGCCAGTAGAGCTCTAGCGGGAGCCAAAAACATTCAGTACTTC.

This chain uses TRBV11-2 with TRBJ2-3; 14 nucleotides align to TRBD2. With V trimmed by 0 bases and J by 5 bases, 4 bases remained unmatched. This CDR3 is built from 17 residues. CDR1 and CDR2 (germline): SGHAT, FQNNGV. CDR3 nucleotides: TGTGCCAGCAGCTTAGAACCGGGACTAGCGGGAGAAGATACGCAGTATTTT. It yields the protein CASSLEPGLAGEDTQYF.

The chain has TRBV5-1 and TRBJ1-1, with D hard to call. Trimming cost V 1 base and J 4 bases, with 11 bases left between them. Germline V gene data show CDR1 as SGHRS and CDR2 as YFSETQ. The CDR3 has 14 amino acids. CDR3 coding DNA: TGCGCCAGCAGCTTGCCCCTGGAGGGCACTGAAGCTTTCTTT. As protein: CASSLPLEGTEAFF. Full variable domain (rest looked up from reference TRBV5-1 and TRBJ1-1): KAGVTQTPRYLIKTRGQQVTLSCSPISGHRSVSWYQQTPGQGLQFLFEYFSETQRNKGNFPGRFSGRQFSNSRSEMNVSTLELGDSALYLCASSLPLEGTEAFFGQGTRLTVV.

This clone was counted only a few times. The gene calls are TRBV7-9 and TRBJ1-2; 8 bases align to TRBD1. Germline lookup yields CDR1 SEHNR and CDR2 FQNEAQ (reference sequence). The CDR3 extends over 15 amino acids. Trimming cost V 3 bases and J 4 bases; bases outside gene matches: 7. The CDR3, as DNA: TGTGCCAGCAGCTTGCCGGGACAGGTTTCCTATGGCTACACCTTC. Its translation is CASSLPGQVSYGYTF.

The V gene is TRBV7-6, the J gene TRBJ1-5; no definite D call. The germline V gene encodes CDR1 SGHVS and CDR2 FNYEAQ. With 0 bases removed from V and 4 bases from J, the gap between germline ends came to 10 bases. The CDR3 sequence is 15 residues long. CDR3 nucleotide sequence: TGTGCCAGCAGCTTAGCGCGGGGTTTTAATCAGCCCCAGCATTTT. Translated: CASSLARGFNQPQHF. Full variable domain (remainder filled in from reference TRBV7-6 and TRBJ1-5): GAGVSQSPRYKVTKRGQDVALRCDPISGHVSLYWYRQALGQGPEFLTYFNYEAQQDKSGLPNDRFSAERPEGSISTLTIQRTEQRDSAMYRCASSLARGFNQPQHFGDGTRLSIL.

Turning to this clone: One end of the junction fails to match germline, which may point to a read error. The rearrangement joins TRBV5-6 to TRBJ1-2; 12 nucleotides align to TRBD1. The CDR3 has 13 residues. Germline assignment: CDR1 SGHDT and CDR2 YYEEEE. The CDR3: CASSPGQGALPFF. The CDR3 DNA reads TGTGCCAGCAGCCCGGGACAGGGGGCTCTTCCCTTCTTC.

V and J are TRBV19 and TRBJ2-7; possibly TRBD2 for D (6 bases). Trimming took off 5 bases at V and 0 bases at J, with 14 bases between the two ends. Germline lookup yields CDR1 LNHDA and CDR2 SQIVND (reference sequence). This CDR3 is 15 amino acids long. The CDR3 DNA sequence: TGTGCCAGTAGTGAGGTCTCTAGCGCCTCCTACGAGCAGTACTTC. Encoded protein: CASSEVSSASYEQYF.

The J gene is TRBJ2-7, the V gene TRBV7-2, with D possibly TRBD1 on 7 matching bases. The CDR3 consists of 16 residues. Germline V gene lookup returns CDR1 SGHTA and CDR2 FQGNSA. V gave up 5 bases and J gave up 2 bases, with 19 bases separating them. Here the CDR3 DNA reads TGTGCCAGCAGCCCTACCGCGGGGACAGCTACCTACGAGCAGTACTTC. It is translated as CASSPTAGTATYEQYF.

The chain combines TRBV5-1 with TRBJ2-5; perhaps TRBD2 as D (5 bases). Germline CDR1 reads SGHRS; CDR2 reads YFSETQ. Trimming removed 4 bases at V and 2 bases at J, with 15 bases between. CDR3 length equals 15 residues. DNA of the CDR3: TGCGCCAGCAGCATAAACTCGGGGAGACAAGAGACCCAGTACTTC. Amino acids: CASSINSGRQETQYF.

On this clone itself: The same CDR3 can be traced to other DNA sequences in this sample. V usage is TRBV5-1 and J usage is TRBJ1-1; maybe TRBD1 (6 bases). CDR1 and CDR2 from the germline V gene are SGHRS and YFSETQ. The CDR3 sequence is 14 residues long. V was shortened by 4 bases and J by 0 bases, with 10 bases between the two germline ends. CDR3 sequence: CASSLQGMNTEAFF. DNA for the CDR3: TGCGCCAGCAGCCTACAGGGCATGAACACTGAAGCTTTCTTT.

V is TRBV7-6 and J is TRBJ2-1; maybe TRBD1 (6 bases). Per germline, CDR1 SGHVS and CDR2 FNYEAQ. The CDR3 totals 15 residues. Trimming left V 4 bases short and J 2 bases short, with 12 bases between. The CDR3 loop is CASSSTGHTYNEQFF. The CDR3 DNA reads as TGTGCCAGCAGCTCAACGGGACACACCTACAATGAGCAGTTCTTC.

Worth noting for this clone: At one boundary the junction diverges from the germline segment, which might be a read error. CDR3 sequence (DNA): TGTGCCAGCAGCTACTTAGCGGGAGTAAACGAGCAGTACTTC. The encoded protein is CASSYLAGVNEQYF. V gene TRBV6-2 or TRBV6-3 combines with J gene TRBJ2-7; 9 bases line up with TRBD2. Germline lookup yields CDR1 MNHEY and CDR2 SVGEGT. This CDR3 spans 14 amino acids.

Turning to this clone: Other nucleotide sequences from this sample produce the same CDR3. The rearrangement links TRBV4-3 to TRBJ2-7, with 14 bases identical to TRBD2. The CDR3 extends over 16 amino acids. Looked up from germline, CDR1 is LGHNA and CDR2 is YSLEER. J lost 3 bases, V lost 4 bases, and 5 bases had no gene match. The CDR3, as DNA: TGCGCCAGCAGCCTAGGGACTAGCGGGAGCTTCTACGAGCAGTACTTC. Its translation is CASSLGTSGSFYEQYF.

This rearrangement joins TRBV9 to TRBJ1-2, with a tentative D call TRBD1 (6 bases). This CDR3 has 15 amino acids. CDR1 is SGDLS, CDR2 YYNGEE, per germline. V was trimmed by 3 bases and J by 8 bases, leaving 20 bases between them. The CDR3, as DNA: TGTGCCAGCAGCGCCCTTACAGGGTACAGAGGCGGCTACACCTTC. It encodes CASSALTGYRGGYTF.

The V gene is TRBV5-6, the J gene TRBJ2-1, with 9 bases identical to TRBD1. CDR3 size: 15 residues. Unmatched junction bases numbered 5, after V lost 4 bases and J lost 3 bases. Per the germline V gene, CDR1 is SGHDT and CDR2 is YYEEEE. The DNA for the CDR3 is TGTGCCAGCAGCACGGACAGGGGTTACTACAATGAGCAGTTCTTC. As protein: CASSTDRGYYNEQFF.

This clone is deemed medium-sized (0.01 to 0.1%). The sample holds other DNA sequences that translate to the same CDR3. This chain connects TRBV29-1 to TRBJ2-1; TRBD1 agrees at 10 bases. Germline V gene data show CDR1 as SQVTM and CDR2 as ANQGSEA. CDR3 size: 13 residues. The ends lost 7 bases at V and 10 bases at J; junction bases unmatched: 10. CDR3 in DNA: TGCAGCGCCGGGACAGGGGAGGGGGGAGAGCAGTTCTTC. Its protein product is CSAGTGEGGEQFF.

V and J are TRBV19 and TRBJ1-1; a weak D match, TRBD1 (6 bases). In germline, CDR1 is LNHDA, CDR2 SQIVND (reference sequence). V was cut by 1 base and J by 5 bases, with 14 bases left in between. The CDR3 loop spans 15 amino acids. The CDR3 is CASSIVRGARTEAFF. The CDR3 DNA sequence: TGTGCCAGTAGTATAGTGCGGGGGGCGCGGACTGAAGCTTTCTTT.

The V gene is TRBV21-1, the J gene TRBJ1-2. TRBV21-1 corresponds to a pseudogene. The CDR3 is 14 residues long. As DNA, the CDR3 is TGTGCCAGCAGATCGACTCGGGGGGCCTGCGGCTACACCTTC. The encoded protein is CASRSTRGACGYTF.